Listed below are T cell receptor beta chains from one sample, sequenced in a study of T cell responses to AZD1222 COVID-19 vaccine. Sequencing was performed with immunoSEQ multiplex PCR; in TCRdb, only in-frame clones are kept and a portion is missing. The data show 150,000 to 200,000 clones, 92% seen once. Sample: peripheral blood, taken 28 days after the second AZD1222 dose. These receptors came from an adult who received the AZD1222 COVID-19 vaccine. Each CDR3 is given with its conserved first and last residue. A D gene is named only where the DNA matches it firmly. Size tells how often a clone was seen (once, few, many) or the class of an expanded clone, and some rows leave it out.

CDR3 DNA,CDR3 protein,D gene,clone size,J gene,V gene
TGCAGCGTTGTCGGCAGGACAGCGAACACTGAAGCTTTCTTT,CSVVGRTANTEAFF,.,few,TRBJ1-1,TRBV29-1
TGTGCCAGCAGCTTCCCCTCCGGGACAGGGGAAGATACGCAGTATTTT,CASSFPSGTGEDTQYF,TRBD1,.,TRBJ2-3,TRBV5-4
TGTGCCAGCTCACCCGGAAGGGATCAGCCCCAGCATTTT,CASSPGRDQPQHF,.,.,TRBJ1-5,TRBV18
TGTGCCAGCAGTTGGGACTTCTACAATGAGCAGTTCTTC,CASSWDFYNEQFF,.,.,TRBJ2-1,TRBV6-5
TGCGCCAGCAGCTTGAGGGGGGCCTACGAGCAGTACTTC,CASSLRGAYEQYF,.,.,TRBJ2-7,TRBV5-1
TGTGCCAGCAGTCGCGAGTCAGCGGCCGAGCAGTACTTC,CASSRESAAEQYF,.,.,TRBJ2-7,TRBV12-3/TRBV12-4
TGTGCCAGCAGTTTAAGGATGGCAGGGGAGAATACGCAGTATTTT,CASSLRMAGENTQYF,.,.,TRBJ2-3,TRBV27
TGTGCCAGCAGCCAAGCGGCGCGGGGGGGCACAGATACGCAGTATTTT,CASSQAARGGTDTQYF,TRBD2,once,TRBJ2-3,TRBV4-2
TGCGCCAGCAGTCTACAAAGGGCGGACAGGAGAGATTTCTACGAGCAGTACTTC,CASSLQRADRRDFYEQYF,TRBD1,once,TRBJ2-7,TRBV23-1
TGCGCCAGCAGCCAAGGGGGCAGGTCAGATCAGCCCCAGCATTTT,CASSQGGRSDQPQHF,.,.,TRBJ1-5,TRBV4-1
TGCGCCAGCAGGAGGACAGGGGTCTATGGCTACACCTTC,CASRRTGVYGYTF,TRBD1,.,TRBJ1-2,TRBV4-1
TGTGCCAGCAGGTTCACTAGCGGGGGCCGCTACGAGCAGTACTTC,CASRFTSGGRYEQYF,TRBD2,.,TRBJ2-7,TRBV6-6
TGCGCCAGCAGCCAGATGCCGGGCGGGCGGACGACAGATACGCAGTATTTT,CASSQMPGGRTTDTQYF,.,.,TRBJ2-3,TRBV4-1
TGTGCCAGCAGTGCCTACAGGGGCGCTGAAGCTTTCTTT,CASSAYRGAEAFF,TRBD1,.,TRBJ1-1,TRBV27
TGTGCCTGGAGTGAGGACAGGGGAAACACTGAAGCTTTCTTT,CAWSEDRGNTEAFF,TRBD1,.,TRBJ1-1,TRBV30
TGTGCCAGCAGCTTAAGTTATGGTAGACTAGCGGGCCAAGAGACCCAGTACTTC,CASSLSYGRLAGQETQYF,TRBD2,.,TRBJ2-5,TRBV7-2
TGTGCCAGCTGTCCAACAGGGGGTGTTGGCAGGACTGAAGCTTTCTTT,CASCPTGGVGRTEAFF,TRBD1,.,TRBJ1-1,TRBV6-6
TGTGCCAGCAGCCTGACTAGCGGGGGGGCCAACACCGGGGAGCTGTTTTTT,CASSLTSGGANTGELFF,TRBD2,.,TRBJ2-2,TRBV9
TGTGCCAGTAGTATACAGGGCAGGAACACTGAAGCTTTCTTT,CASSIQGRNTEAFF,.,.,TRBJ1-1,TRBV19
TGTGCCAGCAGTGACCTCGGACACAGCTACCTTTACGAGCAGTACTTC,CASSDLGHSYLYEQYF,.,.,TRBJ2-7,TRBV6-1
TGTGCCACCAGCAGAGATTCCGGGAGTTCAACTAATGAAAAACTGTTTTTT,CATSRDSGSSTNEKLFF,.,once,TRBJ1-4,TRBV15
TGTGCCAGCAGTTCACCCACAGGGTTGGATTCACAGCCCCAGCATTTT,CASSSPTGLDSQPQHF,.,.,TRBJ1-5,TRBV2
TGTGCCAGTAGTACGCGGACAGGGAGGGGCTACACCTTC,CASSTRTGRGYTF,TRBD1,.,TRBJ1-2,TRBV19
TGTGCCAGCAGTGACCTTTATAGCAATCAGCCCCAGCATTTT,CASSDLYSNQPQHF,.,.,TRBJ1-5,TRBV6-1
TGTGCCAGCCCCAGGGCCAAATACGAGCAGTACTTC,CASPRAKYEQYF,.,.,TRBJ2-7,TRBV21-1
TGCGCCAGCAGCTTGGCAAACGATGGCAATGAGCAGTTCTTC,CASSLANDGNEQFF,.,.,TRBJ2-1,TRBV5-1
TGTGCCAGCATGGGCGAGACCCAGTACTTC,CASMGETQYF,.,.,TRBJ2-5,TRBV2
TGTGCCAGCTCTCCAGACACTCACTATGGCTACACCTTC,CASSPDTHYGYTF,.,.,TRBJ1-2,TRBV18
TGTGCCAGCAGCCGCTCCTCCACAGGGTATCGCACTGAAGCTTTCTTT,CASSRSSTGYRTEAFF,.,.,TRBJ1-1,TRBV5-4
TGTGCCAGCAGCTTAGGCAGGCCTAGCTACAATGAGCAGTTCTTC,CASSLGRPSYNEQFF,.,.,TRBJ2-1,TRBV7-2
TGTGCCAGCAGCTTAGTGGCGCTAAAGAACACTGAAGCTTTCTTT,CASSLVALKNTEAFF,.,.,TRBJ1-1,TRBV11-2
TGTGCCAGCAGCTTATGGGGGGCTGACGAGCAGTACTTC,CASSLWGADEQYF,.,.,TRBJ2-7,TRBV5-6
TGTGCCAGCAGAGCGGGGAATTGGAACACTGAAGCTTTCTTT,CASRAGNWNTEAFF,.,.,TRBJ1-1,TRBV7-9
TGTGCCAGCAGTGGGGATGCTTTCTCTGGAAACACCATATATTTT,CASSGDAFSGNTIYF,.,.,TRBJ1-3,TRBV9
TGCGCCAGCAGCGAGGACGGAGACTATGGCTACACCTTC,CASSEDGDYGYTF,.,.,TRBJ1-2,TRBV5-1
TGTGCCTGGAGTGTAAGGGTAGAGGGCACTGAAGCTTTCTTT,CAWSVRVEGTEAFF,.,.,TRBJ1-1,TRBV30
TGTGCCAGCAGCCCCCGGGTTCACGCCGGGGCCAACGTCCTGACTTTC,CASSPRVHAGANVLTF,.,.,TRBJ2-6,TRBV5-5
TGCGCCAGCAGCTTGGGGAATACAGAGAACTATGGCTACACCTTC,CASSLGNTENYGYTF,.,.,TRBJ1-2,TRBV5-1
TGTGCCAGTAGTACCCTAGCCGATCAGCCCCAGCATTTT,CASSTLADQPQHF,.,.,TRBJ1-5,TRBV19
TGTGCCAGCAGCCAGGTGGGGGACACTGAAGCTTTCTTT,CASSQVGDTEAFF,.,.,TRBJ1-1,TRBV13
TGCGCCAGCAGCCGATCTAGGGGGGGAGGAACTGAAGCTTTCTTT,CASSRSRGGGTEAFF,.,.,TRBJ1-1,TRBV5-1
TGTGCCAGCAGCCAGGTGAACACTGAAGCTTTCTTT,CASSQVNTEAFF,.,.,TRBJ1-1,TRBV2
TGCGCCAGCAGCTTGTGGGCGGGGGATATACGAAAAAATTTT,CASSLWAGDIRKNF,TRBD2,once,TRBJ2-3,TRBV5-1
TGTGCCAGCAGCGCACAGGGTACGGGGAACACTGAAGCTTTCTTT,CASSAQGTGNTEAFF,.,.,TRBJ1-1,TRBV11-3